Listed below are T cell receptor beta chains from one sample, sequenced in a study of blood T cell repertoires in COVID-19. Only in-frame clones appear in the TCRdb table, and some are missing; sequencing was by immunoSEQ multiplex PCR. The table has 95,000 to 110,000 clones, just over 85% seen once. Sequenced sample: peripheral blood. The receptors were gathered from a human donor in a cohort sampled during active COVID-19. Both conserved end residues are part of each CDR3. Rows give clone size only sometimes, using once, few, many, or a class for an expanded clone.

v_call: TRBV24-1
clone_size: NA
cdr3_aa: CATQGRGYNEQFF

v_call: TRBV6-1
clone_size: once
cdr3_aa: CASSGQTGGYSPLHF

v_call: TRBV5-1
clone_size: NA
cdr3_aa: CASAVPGASGRLYGYTF

v_call: TRBV9
clone_size: few
cdr3_aa: CASSPRTSLDTQYF

v_call: TRBV2
clone_size: NA
cdr3_aa: CASSDRASGNTIYF

v_call: TRBV5-1
clone_size: NA
cdr3_aa: CASSERTGENTEAFF

v_call: TRBV5-4
clone_size: NA
cdr3_aa: CASSPPPNTEAFF

v_call: TRBV27
clone_size: NA
cdr3_aa: CASGVRGGEQYF

v_call: TRBV12-3/TRBV12-4
clone_size: NA
cdr3_aa: CASSFRQEGGYTF

v_call: TRBV28
clone_size: NA
cdr3_aa: CASSPTTAGRRGDIQYF

v_call: TRBV5-8
clone_size: once
cdr3_aa: CASSLGTGTNTIYF

v_call: TRBV4-1
clone_size: NA
cdr3_aa: CASSPSGTRRYNEQFF

v_call: TRBV5-8
clone_size: NA
cdr3_aa: CASSLEKVWGEDTQYF

v_call: TRBV5-1
clone_size: NA
cdr3_aa: CASISSGGPNTGELFF

v_call: TRBV2
clone_size: NA
cdr3_aa: CASSAGTGGQPQHF

v_call: TRBV7-9
clone_size: NA
cdr3_aa: CASSLGGTWAYEQYF

v_call: TRBV11-2
clone_size: few
cdr3_aa: CASSTIRRLVRRNEQFF

v_call: TRBV27
clone_size: NA
cdr3_aa: CASSLSLSSGNTIYF

v_call: TRBV15
clone_size: NA
cdr3_aa: CATSNRDRDEQYF

v_call: TRBV18
clone_size: few
cdr3_aa: CASSPREPQHF

v_call: TRBV6-4
clone_size: NA
cdr3_aa: CASSANPGQRSSPLHF

v_call: TRBV5-1
clone_size: NA
cdr3_aa: CASSLALSKPLHF

v_call: TRBV18
clone_size: NA
cdr3_aa: CASSPRDRPNEKLFF

v_call: TRBV11-2
clone_size: once
cdr3_aa: CASSRDRGHGETQYF